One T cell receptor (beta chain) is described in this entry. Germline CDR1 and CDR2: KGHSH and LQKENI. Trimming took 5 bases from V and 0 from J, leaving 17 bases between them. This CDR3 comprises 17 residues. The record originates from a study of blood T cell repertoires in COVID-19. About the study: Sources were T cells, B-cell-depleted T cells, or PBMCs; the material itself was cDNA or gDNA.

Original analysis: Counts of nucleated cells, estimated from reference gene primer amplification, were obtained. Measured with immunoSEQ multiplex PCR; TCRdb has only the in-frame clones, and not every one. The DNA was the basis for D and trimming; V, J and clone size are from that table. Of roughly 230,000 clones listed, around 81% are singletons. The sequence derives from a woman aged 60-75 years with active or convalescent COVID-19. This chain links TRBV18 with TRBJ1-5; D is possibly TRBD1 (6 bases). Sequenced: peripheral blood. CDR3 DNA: TGTGCCAGCTCATCCAGGACAGAGCAAAATAGCAATCAGCCCCAGCATTTT. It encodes CASSSRTEQNSNQPQHF. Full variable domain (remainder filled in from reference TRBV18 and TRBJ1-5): NAGVMQNPRHLVRRRGQEARLRCSPMKGHSHVYWYRQLPEEGLKFMVYLQKENIIDESGMPKERFSAEFPKEGPSILRIQQVVRGDSAAYFCASSSRTEQNSNQPQHFGDGTRLSIL.